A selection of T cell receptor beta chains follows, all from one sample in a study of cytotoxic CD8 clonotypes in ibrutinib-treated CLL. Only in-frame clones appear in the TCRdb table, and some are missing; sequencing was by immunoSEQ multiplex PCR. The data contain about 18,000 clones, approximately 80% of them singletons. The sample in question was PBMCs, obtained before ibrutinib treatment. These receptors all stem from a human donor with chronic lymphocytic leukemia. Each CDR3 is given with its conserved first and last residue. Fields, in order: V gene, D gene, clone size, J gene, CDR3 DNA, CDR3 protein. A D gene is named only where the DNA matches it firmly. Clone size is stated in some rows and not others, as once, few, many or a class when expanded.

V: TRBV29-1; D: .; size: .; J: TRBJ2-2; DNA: TGCAGCGTTGTCGGGTACACCGGGGAGCTGTTTTTT; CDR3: CSVVGYTGELFF
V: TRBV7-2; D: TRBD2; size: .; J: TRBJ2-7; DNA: TGTGCCAGCAGCTTCACTAGCGGCCCCTACGAGCAGTACTTC; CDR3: CASSFTSGPYEQYF
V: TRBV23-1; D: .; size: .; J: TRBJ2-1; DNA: TGCGCCAGCAGTCAATCGTCGGGAGATCCCCCGAATGAGCAGTTCTTC; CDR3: CASSQSSGDPPNEQFF
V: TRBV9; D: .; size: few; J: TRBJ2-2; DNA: TGTGCCAGCAGCGCCCGATTATCCGGGGGGGAGCTGTTTTTT; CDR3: CASSARLSGGELFF
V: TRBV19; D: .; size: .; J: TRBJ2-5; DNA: TGTGCCAGTAGCCTTACTGCGAGGGGGTCTGGTGAGACCCAGTACTTC; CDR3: CASSLTARGSGETQYF
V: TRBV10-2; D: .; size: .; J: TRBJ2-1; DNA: TGCGCCAGCAGTGAGTCTATCGACGTAGGCGCCTACAATGAGCAGTTCTTC; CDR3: CASSESIDVGAYNEQFF
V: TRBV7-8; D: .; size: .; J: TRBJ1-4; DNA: TGTGCCAGCAGCCCCGGCCGGGGTCTCGTTAATGAAAAACTGTTTTTT; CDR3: CASSPGRGLVNEKLFF
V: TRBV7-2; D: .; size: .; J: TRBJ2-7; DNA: TGTGCCAGCAGCTTAGGGACAAAGTACGAGCAGTACTTC; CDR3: CASSLGTKYEQYF
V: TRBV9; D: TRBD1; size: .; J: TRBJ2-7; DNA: TGTGCCAGCAGCGACGCCGGGACAGGGTTCGGAGAGCAGTACTTC; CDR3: CASSDAGTGFGEQYF
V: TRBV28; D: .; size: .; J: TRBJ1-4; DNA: TGTGCCAGCAGTTTAGGGGGGGGAAGGAGGGAAAAACTGTTTTTT; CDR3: CASSLGGGRREKLFF
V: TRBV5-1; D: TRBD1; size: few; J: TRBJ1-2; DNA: TGCGCCAGCACCCATGGTGGCAGGGACAGTGGCTACACCTTC; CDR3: CASTHGGRDSGYTF
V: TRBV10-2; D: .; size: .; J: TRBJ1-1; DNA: TGCGCCAGCAGTGAGACCAACACTGAAGCTTTCTTT; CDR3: CASSETNTEAFF
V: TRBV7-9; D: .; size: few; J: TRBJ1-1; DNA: TGTGCCACCATATACATGAACACTGAAGCTTTCTTT; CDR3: CATIYMNTEAFF
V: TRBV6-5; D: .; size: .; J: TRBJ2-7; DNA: TGTGCCAGCAGTTCCGCAGGGGTTCGATCCGAGCAGTACTTC; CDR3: CASSSAGVRSEQYF
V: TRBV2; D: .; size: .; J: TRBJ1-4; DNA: TGTGCCAGCAGTGAAGCGGGTGTGATTAATGAAAAACTGTTTTTT; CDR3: CASSEAGVINEKLFF
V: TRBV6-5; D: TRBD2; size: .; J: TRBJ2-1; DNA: TGTGCCAGCAGTCACTCTTTCGCGGGAGTCTACAATGAGCAGTTCTTC; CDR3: CASSHSFAGVYNEQFF
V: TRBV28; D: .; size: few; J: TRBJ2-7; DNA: TGTGCCAGCAGATCCACCGGCTACGAGCAGTACTTC; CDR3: CASRSTGYEQYF
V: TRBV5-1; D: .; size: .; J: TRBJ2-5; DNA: TGCGCCAGCAGCTTGGAAGGCAGCCAAGAGACCCAGTACTTC; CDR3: CASSLEGSQETQYF
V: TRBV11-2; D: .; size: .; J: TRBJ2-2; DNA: TGTGCCAGCAGCTTGTTTACCGGGGAGCTGTTTTTT; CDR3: CASSLFTGELFF
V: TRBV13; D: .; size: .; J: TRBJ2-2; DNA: TGTGCCAGCAGCTTAGATCCCGGGGAGCTGTTTTTT; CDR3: CASSLDPGELFF
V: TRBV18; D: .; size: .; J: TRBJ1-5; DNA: TGTGCCAGCTCAGCCTCCGGCAATCAGCCCCAGCATTTT; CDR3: CASSASGNQPQHF
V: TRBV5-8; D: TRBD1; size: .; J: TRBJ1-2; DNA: TGTGCCAGCAGCTCCTACAGGGGCCAACCCAACTATGGCTACACCTTC; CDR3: CASSSYRGQPNYGYTF
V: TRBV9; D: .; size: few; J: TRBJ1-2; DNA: TGTGCCAGCAGCGGTCTATCCAGATTTACGTATGGCTACACCTTC; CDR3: CASSGLSRFTYGYTF
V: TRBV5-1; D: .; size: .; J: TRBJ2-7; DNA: TGCGCCAGCAGCTTGAATCCGGGGACGGGCGAGCAGTACTTC; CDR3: CASSLNPGTGEQYF
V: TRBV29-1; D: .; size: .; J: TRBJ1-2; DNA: TGCAGCGTTTCTTTTCCGGGCGAGGGCTACACCTTC; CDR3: CSVSFPGEGYTF
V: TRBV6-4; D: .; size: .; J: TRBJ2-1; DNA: TGTGCCAGCAGAATCGAGCAGTTCTCTTACAATGAGCAGTTCTTC; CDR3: CASRIEQFSYNEQFF